This TCR beta chain was documented in a study of shared clonotypes between healthy human individuals. Genomic DNA per cell subset filled all wells of several immunoSEQ plates. Here immunoSEQ multiplex PCR was the method, and the copy in TCRdb shows in-frame clones only, minus some. Of some 2,500,000 clones listed, 80% to 95% are singletons. The CDR3 runs 14 residues. The V segment lost 5 bases and the J segment 5 bases; nucleotides outside the gene matches: 6. The germline V gene encodes CDR1 SNHLY and CDR2 FYNNEI. Study-wide points: Naive subsets, compared against memory subsets, generally had larger estimated richness values. Few donors restricted represented genetic and exposure-history diversity.

On this clone: Its antigen is undetermined.

The TCR was taken from a man younger than 35 in good health. Some clones in this sample may be carry-over from other donors' samples. J is TRBJ1-2 and V is TRBV2, with TRBD1 identical over 9 bases. What was sequenced was naive CD4+ T cells from PBMCs. Subset here: CD45RA+ positively selected. DNA for the CDR3: TGTGCCAGCAGTCCGGACAGGGGTTTTTATGGCTACACCTTC. Protein: CASSPDRGFYGYTF.